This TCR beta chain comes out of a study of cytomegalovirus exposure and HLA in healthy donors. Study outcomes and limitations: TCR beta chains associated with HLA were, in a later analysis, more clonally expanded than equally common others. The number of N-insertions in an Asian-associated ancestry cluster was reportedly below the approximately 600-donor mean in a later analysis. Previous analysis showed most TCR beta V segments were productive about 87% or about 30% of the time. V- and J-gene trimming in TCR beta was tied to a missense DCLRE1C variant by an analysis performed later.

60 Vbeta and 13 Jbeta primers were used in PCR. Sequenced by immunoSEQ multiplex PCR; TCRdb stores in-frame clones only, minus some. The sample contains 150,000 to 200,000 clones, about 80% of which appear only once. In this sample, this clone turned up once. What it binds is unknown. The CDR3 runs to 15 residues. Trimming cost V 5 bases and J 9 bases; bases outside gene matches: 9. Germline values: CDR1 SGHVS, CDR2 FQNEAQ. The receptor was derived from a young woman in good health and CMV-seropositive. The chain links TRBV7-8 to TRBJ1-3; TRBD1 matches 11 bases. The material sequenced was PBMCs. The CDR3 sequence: CASSLRTGGGGTIYF. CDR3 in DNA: TGTGCCAGCAGCCTTCGGACAGGGGGCGGGGGCACCATATATTTT.